This T cell receptor (beta chain) was found in a study of blood T cells in healthy people across ages. Overall study results and limits: Because donor CMV status was unknown, expanded clonotype changes were possibly confounded.

This clonotype has just a few counts. Its antigen is unidentified. Germline trimming cut 3 bases from V and 1 base from J; bases unmatched to any gene: 3. CDR1 SGHRS and CDR2 YFSETQ come from the germline V gene. This CDR3 is 14 amino acids long. Through a sample-barcoded 5' primer and a J-beta primer mix, a second PCR was run for roughly 6 to 12 cycles. Every sample returned 2.5 million or more CDR3-containing paired-end reads. TCRdb redid the calling of the 5' RACE reads with MiXCR, one entry per CDR3 protein. The profile covers approximately 1,100,000 distinct CDR3 sequences, with 35% to 50% appearing a single time and 18% taken by the ten largest.

The sequence was obtained from an older woman in good health. The specimen was blood. V usage is TRBV5-1 and J usage is TRBJ2-5, with 7 bases that match TRBD1. The CDR3 sequence is CASSWGTAQETQYF. For the CDR3, the DNA is TGCGCCAGCAGCTGGGGGACAGCCCAAGAGACCCAGTACTTC. Drawing the rest from reference TRBV5-1 and TRBJ2-5, the complete variable domain is KAGVTQTPRYLIKTRGQQVTLSCSPISGHRSVSWYQQTPGQGLQFLFEYFSETQRNKGNFPGRFSGRQFSNSRSEMNVSTLELGDSALYLCASSWGTAQETQYFGPGTRLLVL.